This TCR beta chain was captured by sequencing in a study of type 1 and type 2 diabetes patients. This clonotype was recorded a few times. All diabetic donors were classified as either type 1 or type 2 diabetes. Each participant gave ten milliliters of peripheral blood. The CDR3 length is 16 residues. J gave up 0 bases and V 3 bases, and 1 base lay outside the gene matches. Germline V gene lookup returns CDR1 SGHTS and CDR2 YDEGEE. Genomic DNA was the PCR template. The TCR beta CDR3 region was amplified using 30 forward and 13 reverse primers. One entry per CDR3 protein, called by TCRdb with MiXCR from the multiplex PCR reads. The sample lists 270,000 or so distinct CDR3 sequences, approximately 45% occurring once.

Sequenced sample: peripheral blood mononuclear cells (PBMCs). This clonotype was sampled from a man between 18 and 35 years old with type 2 diabetes. V and J are TRBV5-8 and TRBJ2-6; 9 bases are shared with TRBD2. The CDR3 loop reads CASSWRGGSGANVLTF. CDR3 bases: TGTGCCAGCAGCTGGCGGGGGGGCTCTGGGGCCAACGTCCTGACTTTC.